The present T cell receptor (beta chain) was sequenced within a study of CD8 T cells in Susac syndrome. Germline-derived CDR1 and CDR2 are SGHAT and FQNNGV. V dropped 7 bases and J dropped 5; count of bases not matched to a gene: 7. This CDR3 comprises 14 residues. Matched for age and sex, the controls were healthy donors. The CD8+ and CD4+ T cells were negatively isolated, with the TEMRA cells enriched by FACS. Random hexamers were used to reverse transcribe roughly 0.45 to 1 ug of RNA. Amplification of TCR beta CDR3 spanned 54 Vbeta and 13 Jbeta via immunoSEQ multiplex PCR. Each CDR3 protein is one row after TCRdb ran MiXCR on the immunoSEQ multiplex PCR reads. The sample has some 150,000 distinct CDR3 sequences, nearly 95% seen once; the top ten hold approximately 0.3%.

The chain combines TRBV11-2 with TRBJ1-1, with TRBD1 matching over 10 bases. The clonotype was recovered from a human donor in good health. Sequencing was done on a sample of CD8+ T cells from PBMCs. The CDR3, as DNA: TGTGCCAGCAAAACGACAGGGGGCAGAACTGAAGCTTTCTTT. It translates to CASKTTGGRTEAFF.